Sequencing of this T cell receptor beta chain was carried out in a study of Ad26.COV2.S vaccination and SARS-CoV-2 variants. The CDR3 is 17 residues long. V was clipped by 3 bases and J by 4 bases; unmatched bases: 12. The germline V gene encodes CDR1 LNHDA and CDR2 SQIVND (reference sequence). Using immunoSEQ multiplex PCR, the repertoire was profiled, and TCRdb retains in-frame clones only, with some absent. The repertoire holds more than 300,000 clones, less than 90% seen once, with 6.4% in the top ten. Documented treatment: some 20 received Ad26.COV2.S at low or high dose, single or two shots; roughly 5 received placebo; per-sample allocation not given. The study sampled participants on day 63 after the first vaccine or placebo injection.

The J gene is TRBJ1-2, the V gene TRBV19; the match to TRBD1 covers 9 bases. This clonotype originated in a person between 18 and 65 years old who received the Ad26.COV2.S COVID-19 vaccine or a placebo. The sample here was peripheral blood, taken in a trial of Ad26.COV2.S vaccine versus placebo. The CDR3 bases are TGTGCCAGTAGTATGGTTGGTGACAGGGGGTTCATCTATGGCTACACCTTC. Encoded protein: CASSMVGDRGFIYGYTF.